Reported below is one T cell receptor (beta chain). Its target antigen remains unknown. Per-nucleotide qualities are absent, and no much larger clonotype sits a single base away. The sample originates from a study of CD8 T cells in Susac syndrome (dated by TCRdb to between 2018 and 2021). Turning to the overall study: Of the Susac syndrome patients who were sequenced, more than five had clinically active disease and 8 or 9 were in clinical remission. Susac syndrome patients were therapy-naive, on corticosteroids (some also receiving IVIg), or on IVIg alone at blood withdrawal. Whether CD8+ T cell activation and differentiation in Susac syndrome was antigen driven was tested using repertoire sequencing. Study-level results and caveats: In patients with Susac syndrome, the CD4+ T cell repertoire showed no detectable clonal expansion. The number of individuals in the TCR sequencing and HLA analysis was acknowledged as relatively small.

RNA was extracted using the RNeasy kit, and roughly 0.5 to 1 ug of the RNA was reverse transcribed with random hexamers. The immunoSEQ multiplex PCR assay, which covers 54 Vbeta and 13 Jbeta segments, was used to amplify TCR beta CDR3 regions. PCR amplification bias was corrected by using a synthetic template baseline for primer optimization and computational correction. On the study's bioinformatics: Only productive sequences were kept, with reads annotated to V, D and J genes according to IMGT and analyzed in immunoSEQ Analyzer. Clonality was computed as one minus Shannon entropy normalized by log2 of the number of productive unique sequences. For each patient and control, public and private clones were evaluated among the 100 most prevalent clones. Clones were defined as Susac-specific if absent from the healthy and MS cohorts, from around 1,000 published viral clones and from other ImmuneACCESS disease sequences. TCRdb trimmed the raw reads at Q25, called clones with MiXCR and kept productive beta chains. Identical CDR3 protein sequences are pooled into one entry, listed with their most common genes and DNA. TCRdb assigned the V and J calls; the authors' analysis was not used. For this sample there are about 150,000 distinct CDR3 sequences; approximately 94% appear just once. Over 0.065% of the sample is in the top ten clones.

Taken from the germline V gene (reference sequence), the CDR1 and CDR2 loops are DFQATT and SNEGSKA. V has 6 bases trimmed and J has 2 bases trimmed; junction bases matching no gene number 11. Counted from cysteine to phenylalanine, this CDR3 has 15 amino acids. CDR3 DNA is the only sequence kept; it has 45 bases, read in frame from the first base. High-throughput TCR beta sequencing profiled peripheral blood CD8+ and CD4+ T cells from healthy donors, Susac syndrome patients and multiple sclerosis patients. Recently defined diagnostic criteria for definite or probable disease were met by the Susac syndrome patients. Bulk CD8+ and CD4+ T cells were purified by magnetic negative isolation, whereas CD8+ TEMRA cells were enriched by FACS. Blood was drawn into EDTA tubes, processed within 24 hours, and PBMCs were isolated by density gradient centrifugation. PBMCs intended for TCR sequencing were cryopreserved in liquid nitrogen and thawed later in a water bath at 37 degrees C. Purity of sorted or isolated CD4+, CD8+ and CD8+ TEMRA cells was at least 90%.

The origin of this receptor is a human donor with Susac syndrome. Sequencing used CD4+ T cells from PBMCs. The chain joins TRBV20-1 to TRBJ2-5; TRBD1 matches 8 bases in the middle. The encoded CDR3 is CSAPILDRGQETQYF. In nucleotides, the sequence is TGCAGTGCGCCAATATTAGACAGGGGTCAAGAGACCCAGTACTTC.